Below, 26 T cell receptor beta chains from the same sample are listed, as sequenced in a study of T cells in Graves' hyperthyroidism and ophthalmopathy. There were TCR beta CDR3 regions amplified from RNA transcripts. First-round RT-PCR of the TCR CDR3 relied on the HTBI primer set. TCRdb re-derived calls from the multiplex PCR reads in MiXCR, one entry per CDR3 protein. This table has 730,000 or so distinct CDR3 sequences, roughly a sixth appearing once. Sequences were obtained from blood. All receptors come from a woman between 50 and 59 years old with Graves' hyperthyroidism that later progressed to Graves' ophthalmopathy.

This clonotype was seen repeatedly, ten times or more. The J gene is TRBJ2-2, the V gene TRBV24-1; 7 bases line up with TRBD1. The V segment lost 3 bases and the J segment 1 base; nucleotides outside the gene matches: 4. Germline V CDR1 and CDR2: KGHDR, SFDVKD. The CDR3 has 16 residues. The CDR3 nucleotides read TGTGCCACCAGTGATCATGGACAGGAGAACACCGGGGAGCTGTTTTTT. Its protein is CATSDHGQENTGELFF.

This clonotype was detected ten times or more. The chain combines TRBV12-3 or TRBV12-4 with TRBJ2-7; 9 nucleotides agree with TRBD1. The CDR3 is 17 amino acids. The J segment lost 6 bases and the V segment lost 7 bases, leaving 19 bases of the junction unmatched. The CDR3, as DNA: TGTGCCAGCACCTCGCGTCAGGGGGGGACAGGGCAGTCCGAGCAGTACTTC. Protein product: CASTSRQGGTGQSEQYF.

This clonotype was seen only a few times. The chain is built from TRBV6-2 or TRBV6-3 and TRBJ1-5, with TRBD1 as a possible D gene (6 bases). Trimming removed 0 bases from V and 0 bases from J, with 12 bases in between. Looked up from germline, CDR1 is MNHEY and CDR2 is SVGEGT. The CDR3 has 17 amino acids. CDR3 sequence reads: CASSYSAGAVSNQPQHF. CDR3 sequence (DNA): TGTGCCAGCAGTTACTCCGCAGGGGCCGTTAGCAATCAGCCCCAGCATTTT.

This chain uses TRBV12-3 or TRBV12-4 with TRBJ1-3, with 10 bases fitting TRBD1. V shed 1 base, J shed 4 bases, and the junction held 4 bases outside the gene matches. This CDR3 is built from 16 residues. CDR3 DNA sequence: TGTGCCAGCAGTTTAGGGCCGGGACAGGGGGGAAACACCATATATTTT. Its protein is CASSLGPGQGGNTIYF.

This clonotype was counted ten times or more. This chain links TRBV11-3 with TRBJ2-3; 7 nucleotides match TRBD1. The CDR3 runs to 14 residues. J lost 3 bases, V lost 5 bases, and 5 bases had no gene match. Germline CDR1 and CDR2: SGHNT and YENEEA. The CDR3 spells CASSRDRDTDTQYF. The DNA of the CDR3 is TGTGCCAGCAGCCGAGACAGGGATACAGATACGCAGTATTTT.

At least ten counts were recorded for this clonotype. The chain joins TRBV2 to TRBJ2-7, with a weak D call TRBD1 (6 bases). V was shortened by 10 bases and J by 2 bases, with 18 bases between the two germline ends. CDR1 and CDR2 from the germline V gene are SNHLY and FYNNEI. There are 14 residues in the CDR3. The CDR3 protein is CATSQGTTTYEQYF. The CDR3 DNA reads TGTGCCACCTCACAAGGGACAACGACCTACGAGCAGTACTTC. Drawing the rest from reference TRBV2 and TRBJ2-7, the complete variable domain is EPEVTQTPSHQVTQMGQEVILRCVPISNHLYFYWYRQILGQKVEFLVSFYNNEISEKSEIFDDQFSVERPDGSNFTLKIRSTKLEDSAMYFCATSQGTTTYEQYFGPGTRLTVT.

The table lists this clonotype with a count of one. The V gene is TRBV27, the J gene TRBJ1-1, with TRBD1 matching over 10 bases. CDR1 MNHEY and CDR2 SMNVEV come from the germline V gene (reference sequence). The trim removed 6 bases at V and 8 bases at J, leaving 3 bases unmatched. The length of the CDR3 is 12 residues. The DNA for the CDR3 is TGTGCCAGCAGGGGACAGGGGATGGAAGCTTTCTTT. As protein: CASRGQGMEAFF.

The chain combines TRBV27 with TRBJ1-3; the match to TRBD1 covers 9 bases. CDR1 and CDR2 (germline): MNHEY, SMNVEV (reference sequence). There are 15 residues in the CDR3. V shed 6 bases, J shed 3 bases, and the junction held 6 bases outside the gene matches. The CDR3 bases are TGTGCCAGCAGACCACAGGGGGCGTTTGGAAACACCATATATTTT. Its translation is CASRPQGAFGNTIYF.

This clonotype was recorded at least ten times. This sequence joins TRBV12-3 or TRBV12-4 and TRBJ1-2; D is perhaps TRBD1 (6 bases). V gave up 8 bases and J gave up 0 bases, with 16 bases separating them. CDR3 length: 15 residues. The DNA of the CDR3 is TGTGCCAGCCTTGGTTGGCAGGGGACTAACTATGGCTACACCTTC. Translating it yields CASLGWQGTNYGYTF.

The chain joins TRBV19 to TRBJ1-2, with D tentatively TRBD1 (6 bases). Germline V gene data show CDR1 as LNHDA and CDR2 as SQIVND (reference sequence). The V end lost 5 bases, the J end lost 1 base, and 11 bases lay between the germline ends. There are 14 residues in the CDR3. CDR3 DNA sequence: TGTGCCAGTAGTGGCCAGGGGATTAACTATGGCTACACCTTC. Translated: CASSGQGINYGYTF.

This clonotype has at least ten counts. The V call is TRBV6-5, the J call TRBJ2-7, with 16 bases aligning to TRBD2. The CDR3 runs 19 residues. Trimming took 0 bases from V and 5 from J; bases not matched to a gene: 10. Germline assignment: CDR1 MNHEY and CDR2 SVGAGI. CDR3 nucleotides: TGTGCCAGCAGTTACTCGAGCGGGACTAGCGGGGGGGCCTTCCACGAGCAGTACTTC. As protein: CASSYSSGTSGGAFHEQYF.

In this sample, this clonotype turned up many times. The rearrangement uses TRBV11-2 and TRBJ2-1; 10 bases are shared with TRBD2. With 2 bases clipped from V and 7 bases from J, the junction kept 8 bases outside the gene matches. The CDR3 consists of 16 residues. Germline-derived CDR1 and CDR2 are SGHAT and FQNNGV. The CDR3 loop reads CASSLSPAGGLNEQFF. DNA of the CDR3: TGTGCCAGCAGCTTATCCCCAGCGGGGGGGTTAAATGAGCAGTTCTTC.

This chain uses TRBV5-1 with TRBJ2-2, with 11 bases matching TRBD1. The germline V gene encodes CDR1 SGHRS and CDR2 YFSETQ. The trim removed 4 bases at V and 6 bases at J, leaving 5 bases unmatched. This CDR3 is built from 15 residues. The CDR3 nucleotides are TGCGCCAGCAGCACGGGACAGGGGGTTCCCGGGGAGCTGTTTTTT. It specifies CASSTGQGVPGELFF.

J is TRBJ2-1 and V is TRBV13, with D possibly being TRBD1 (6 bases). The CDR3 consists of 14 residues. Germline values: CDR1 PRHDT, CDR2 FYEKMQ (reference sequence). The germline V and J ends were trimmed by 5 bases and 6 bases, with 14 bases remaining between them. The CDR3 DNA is TGTGCCAGCAGCACTAAAGGGGGAAGCAATGAGCAGTTCTTC. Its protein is CASSTKGGSNEQFF. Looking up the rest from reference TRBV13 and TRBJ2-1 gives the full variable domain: AAGVIQSPRHLIKEKRETATLKCYPIPRHDTVYWYQQGPGQDPQFLISFYEKMQSDKGSIPDRFSAQQFSDYHSELNMSSLELGDSALYFCASSTKGGSNEQFFGPGTRLTVL.

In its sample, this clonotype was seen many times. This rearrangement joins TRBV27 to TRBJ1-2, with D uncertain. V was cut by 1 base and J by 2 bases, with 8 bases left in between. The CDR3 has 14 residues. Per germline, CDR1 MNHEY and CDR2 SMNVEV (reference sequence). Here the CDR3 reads CASSLLPGNYGYTF. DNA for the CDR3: TGTGCCAGCAGTTTATTACCAGGAAACTATGGCTACACCTTC.

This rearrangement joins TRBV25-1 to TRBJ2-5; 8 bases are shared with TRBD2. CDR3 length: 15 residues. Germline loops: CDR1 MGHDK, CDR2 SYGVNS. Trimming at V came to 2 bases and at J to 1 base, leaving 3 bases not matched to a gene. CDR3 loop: CASSELTSGQETQYF. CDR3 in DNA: TGTGCCAGCAGTGAACTAACTAGCGGCCAAGAGACCCAGTACTTC. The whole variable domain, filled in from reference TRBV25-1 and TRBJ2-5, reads EADIYQTPRYLVIGTGKKITLECSQTMGHDKMYWYQQDPGMELHLIHYSYGVNSTEKGDLSSESTVSRIRTEHFPLTLESARPSHTSQYLCASSELTSGQETQYFGPGTRLLVL.

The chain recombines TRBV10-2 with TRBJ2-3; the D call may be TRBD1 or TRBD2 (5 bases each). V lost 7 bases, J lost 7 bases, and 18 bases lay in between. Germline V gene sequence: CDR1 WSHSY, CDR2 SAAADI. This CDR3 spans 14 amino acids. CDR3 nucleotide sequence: TGCGCCAGCAACCCGGGACCCCGGGGAAATACGCAGTATTTT. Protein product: CASNPGPRGNTQYF.

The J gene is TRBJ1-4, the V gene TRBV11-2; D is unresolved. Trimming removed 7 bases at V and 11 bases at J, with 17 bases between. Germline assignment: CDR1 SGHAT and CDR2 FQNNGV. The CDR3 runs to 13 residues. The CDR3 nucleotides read TGTGCCAGCAAGGGCGAATGGATGGAGAAACTGTTTTTT. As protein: CASKGEWMEKLFF.

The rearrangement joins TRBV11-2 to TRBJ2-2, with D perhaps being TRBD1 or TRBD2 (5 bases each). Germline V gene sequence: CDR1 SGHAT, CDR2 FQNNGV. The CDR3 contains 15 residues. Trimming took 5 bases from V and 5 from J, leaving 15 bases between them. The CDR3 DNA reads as TGTGCCAGCAGCCCAGGGCGGGTGTTGACCGGGGAGCTGTTTTTT. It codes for CASSPGRVLTGELFF.

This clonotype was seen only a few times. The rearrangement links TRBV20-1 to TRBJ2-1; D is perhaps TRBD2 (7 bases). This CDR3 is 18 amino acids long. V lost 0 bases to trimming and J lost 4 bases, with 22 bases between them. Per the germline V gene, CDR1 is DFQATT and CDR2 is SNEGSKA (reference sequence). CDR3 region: CSARDPAGGRGNYNEQFF. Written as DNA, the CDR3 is TGCAGTGCTAGAGATCCCGCCGGGGGGCGGGGCAATTACAATGAGCAGTTCTTC.

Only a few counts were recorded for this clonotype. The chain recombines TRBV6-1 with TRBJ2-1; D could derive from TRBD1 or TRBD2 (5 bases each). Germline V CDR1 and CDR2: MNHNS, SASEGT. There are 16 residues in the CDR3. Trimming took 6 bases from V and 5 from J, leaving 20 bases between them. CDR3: CASSARRRGAHNEQFF. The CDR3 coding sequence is TGTGCCAGCAGCGCCCGGAGGAGAGGGGCTCACAATGAGCAGTTCTTC.

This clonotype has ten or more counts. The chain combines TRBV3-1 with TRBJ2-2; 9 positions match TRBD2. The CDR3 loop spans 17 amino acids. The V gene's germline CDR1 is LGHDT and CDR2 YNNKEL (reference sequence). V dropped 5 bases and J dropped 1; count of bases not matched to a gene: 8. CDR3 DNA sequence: TGTGCCAGCAGCATGATAGCGGGGGCTTTGAACACCGGGGAGCTGTTTTTT. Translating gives CASSMIAGALNTGELFF.

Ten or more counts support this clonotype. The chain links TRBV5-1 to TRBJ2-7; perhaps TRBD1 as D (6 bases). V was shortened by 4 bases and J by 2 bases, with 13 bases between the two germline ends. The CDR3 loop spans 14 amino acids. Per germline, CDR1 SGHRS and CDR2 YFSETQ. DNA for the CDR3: TGCGCCAGCAGCCCGCGACAGGAAACCTACGAGCAGTACTTC. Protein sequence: CASSPRQETYEQYF.

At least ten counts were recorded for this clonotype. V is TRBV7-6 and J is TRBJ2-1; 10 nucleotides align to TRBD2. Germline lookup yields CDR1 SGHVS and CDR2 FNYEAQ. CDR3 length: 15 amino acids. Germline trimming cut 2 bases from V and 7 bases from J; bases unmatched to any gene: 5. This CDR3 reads CASSLSGGATNEQFF. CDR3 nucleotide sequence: TGTGCCAGCAGCTTAAGCGGGGGGGCGACAAATGAGCAGTTCTTC.

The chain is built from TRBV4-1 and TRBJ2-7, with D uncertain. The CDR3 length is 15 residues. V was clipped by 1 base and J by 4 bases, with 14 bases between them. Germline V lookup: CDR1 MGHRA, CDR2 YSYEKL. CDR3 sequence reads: CASSQAVVGEYEQYF. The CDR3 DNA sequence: TGCGCCAGCAGCCAAGCCGTGGTTGGGGAATACGAGCAGTACTTC.

The CDR3 DNA sequence: TGCGCCAGCAGCCGAAACGACAGGAACACTGAAGCTTTCTTT. Amino acids: CASSRNDRNTEAFF. This chain connects TRBV5-1 to TRBJ1-1, with D possibly matching TRBD1 (5 bases). V shed 4 bases and J shed 1 base, with 11 bases lying between them. Germline V gene sequence: CDR1 SGHRS, CDR2 YFSETQ. The CDR3 sequence is 14 residues long. Based on the CDR3 plus reference TRBV5-1 and TRBJ1-1, the full variable domain is KAGVTQTPRYLIKTRGQQVTLSCSPISGHRSVSWYQQTPGQGLQFLFEYFSETQRNKGNFPGRFSGRQFSNSRSEMNVSTLELGDSALYLCASSRNDRNTEAFFGQGTRLTVV.